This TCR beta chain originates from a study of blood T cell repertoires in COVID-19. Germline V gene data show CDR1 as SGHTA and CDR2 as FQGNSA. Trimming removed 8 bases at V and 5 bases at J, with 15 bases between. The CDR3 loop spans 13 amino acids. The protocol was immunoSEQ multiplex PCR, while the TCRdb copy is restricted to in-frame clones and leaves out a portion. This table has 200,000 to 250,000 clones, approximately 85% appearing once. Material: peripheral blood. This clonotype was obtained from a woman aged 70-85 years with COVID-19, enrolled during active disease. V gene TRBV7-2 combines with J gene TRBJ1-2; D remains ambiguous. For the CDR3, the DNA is TGTGCCAGCGCTTTGGGAGGGCTTTATGGCTACACCTTC. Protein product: CASALGGLYGYTF.